This TCR beta chain originates from a study of Tregs in tolerant kidney transplant recipients. Germline V gene data show CDR1 as SGHVS and CDR2 as FQNEAQ. The CDR3 contains 14 residues. J gave up 10 bases and V 2 bases, and 8 bases lay outside the gene matches. Data came from immunoSEQ multiplex PCR; TCRdb stores just in-frame clones and leaves some out. In the table there are nearly 95,000 clones, 93% of which are singletons. The sequence derives from a human donor who received a combined kidney and bone marrow transplant. The sample was CD4+ T cells from blood, taken before the transplant. The chain couples TRBV7-8 to TRBJ2-1; TRBD2 matches 7 bases. The CDR3 DNA follows: TGTGCCAGCAGCTTAACGGGAGGACTAGGCGAGCAGTTCTTC. Translation gives CASSLTGGLGEQFF.